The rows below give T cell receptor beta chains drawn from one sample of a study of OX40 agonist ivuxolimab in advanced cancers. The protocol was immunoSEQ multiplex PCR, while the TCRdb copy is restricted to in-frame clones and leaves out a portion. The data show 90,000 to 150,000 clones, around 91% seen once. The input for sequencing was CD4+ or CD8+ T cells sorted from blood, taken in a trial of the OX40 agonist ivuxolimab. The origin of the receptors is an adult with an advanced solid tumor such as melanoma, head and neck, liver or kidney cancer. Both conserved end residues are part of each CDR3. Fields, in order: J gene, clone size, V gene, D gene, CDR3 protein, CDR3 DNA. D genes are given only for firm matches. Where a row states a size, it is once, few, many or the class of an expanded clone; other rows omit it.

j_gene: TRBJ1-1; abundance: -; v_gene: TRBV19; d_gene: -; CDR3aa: CASSMTSRGYSETEAFF; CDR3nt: TGTGCCAGTAGTATGACTTCGCGGGGTTACAGCGAGACTGAAGCTTTCTTT
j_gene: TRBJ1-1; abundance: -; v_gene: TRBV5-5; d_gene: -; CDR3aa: CASSPEGNMNTEAFF; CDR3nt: TGTGCCAGCAGCCCAGAGGGGAATATGAACACTGAAGCTTTCTTT
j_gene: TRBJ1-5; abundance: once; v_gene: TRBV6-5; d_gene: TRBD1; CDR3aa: CASSPDRGQPQHF; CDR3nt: TGTGCCAGCAGTCCCGACAGGGGTCAGCCCCAGCATTTT
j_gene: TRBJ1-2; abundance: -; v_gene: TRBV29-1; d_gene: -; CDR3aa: CSTRTAANYGYTF; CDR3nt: TGCAGCACCAGGACGGCAGCTAACTATGGCTACACCTTC
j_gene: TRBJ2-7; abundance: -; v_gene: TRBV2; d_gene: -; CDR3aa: CASSVELLEQYF; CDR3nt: TGTGCCAGCAGTGTTGAACTACTCGAGCAGTACTTC
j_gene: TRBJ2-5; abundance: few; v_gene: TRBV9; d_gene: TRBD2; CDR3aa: CASSVALLAGGETQYF; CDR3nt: TGTGCCAGCAGCGTAGCTCTCCTAGCGGGGGGGGAGACCCAGTACTTC
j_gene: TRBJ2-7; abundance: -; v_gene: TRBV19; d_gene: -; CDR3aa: CASRQGSEQYF; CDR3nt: TGTGCCAGTAGACAGGGATCCGAGCAGTACTTC
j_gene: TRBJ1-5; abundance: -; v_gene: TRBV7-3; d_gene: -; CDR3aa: CASSPGEGQPQHF; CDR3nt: TGTGCCAGCAGTCCCGGTGAGGGTCAGCCCCAGCATTTT
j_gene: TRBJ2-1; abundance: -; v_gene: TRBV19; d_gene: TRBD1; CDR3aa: CASSLRQGQVEFF; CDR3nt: TGTGCCAGTAGTCTCCGACAGGGGCAGGTTGAGTTCTTC
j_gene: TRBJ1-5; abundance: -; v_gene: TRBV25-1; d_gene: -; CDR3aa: CASSGNLGGANQPQHF; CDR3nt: TGTGCCAGCAGTGGAAACCTCGGGGGAGCCAATCAGCCCCAGCATTTT
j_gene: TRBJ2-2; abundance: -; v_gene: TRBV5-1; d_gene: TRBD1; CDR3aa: CASSLDGGTGTGELFF; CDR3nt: TGCGCCAGCAGCCTAGATGGAGGGACAGGCACCGGGGAGCTGTTTTTT
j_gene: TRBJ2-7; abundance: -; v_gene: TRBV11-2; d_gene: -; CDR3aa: CASSPRLNSPYEQYF; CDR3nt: TGTGCCAGCAGCCCTCGACTCAACTCCCCCTACGAGCAGTACTTC
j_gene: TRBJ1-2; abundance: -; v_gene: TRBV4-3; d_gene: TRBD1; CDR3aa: CASSPGQGPYGYTF; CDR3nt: TGCGCCAGCAGCCCCGGACAGGGCCCCTATGGCTACACCTTC
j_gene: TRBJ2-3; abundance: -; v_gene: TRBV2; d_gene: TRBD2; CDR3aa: CASSGGATLVTDTQYF; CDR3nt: TGTGCCAGCAGCGGGGGGGCCACCCTCGTTACAGATACGCAGTATTTT
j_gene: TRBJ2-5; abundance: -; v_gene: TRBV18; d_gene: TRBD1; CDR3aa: CASSPAWDRGETQYF; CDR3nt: TGTGCCAGCTCACCCGCCTGGGACAGGGGAGAGACCCAGTACTTC
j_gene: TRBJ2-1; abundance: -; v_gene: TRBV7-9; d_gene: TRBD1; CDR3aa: CASSLRQGGSYNEQFF; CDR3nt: TGTGCCAGCAGCCTACGACAGGGCGGCTCCTACAATGAGCAGTTCTTC
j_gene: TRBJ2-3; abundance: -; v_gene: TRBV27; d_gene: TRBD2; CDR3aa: CASSRRPAGGADTQYF; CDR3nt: TGTGCCAGCAGCCGCCGTCCAGCGGGGGGTGCAGATACGCAGTATTTT
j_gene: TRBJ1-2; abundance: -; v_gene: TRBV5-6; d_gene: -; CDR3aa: CASSLAGTDGYTF; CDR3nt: TGTGCCAGCAGCTTGGCCGGGACGGATGGCTACACCTTC
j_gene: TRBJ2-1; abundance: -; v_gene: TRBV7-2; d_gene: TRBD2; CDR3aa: CASSWSPLAGGLHNEQFF; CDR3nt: TGTGCCAGCAGCTGGAGCCCCCTAGCGGGGGGGCTCCACAATGAGCAGTTCTTC
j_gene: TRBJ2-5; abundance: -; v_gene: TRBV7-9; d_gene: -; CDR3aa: CASRRVRGQYF; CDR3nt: TGTGCCAGCAGGAGGGTCCGGGGCCAGTACTTC
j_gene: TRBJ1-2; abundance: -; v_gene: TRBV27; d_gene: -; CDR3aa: CASMALEGHYGYTF; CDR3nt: TGTGCCAGCATGGCACTTGAGGGACACTATGGCTACACCTTC
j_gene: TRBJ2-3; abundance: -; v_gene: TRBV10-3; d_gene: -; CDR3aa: CAIRGGTASPRPSTDTQYF; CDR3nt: TGTGCCATCAGAGGAGGGACAGCTAGCCCTCGGCCCTCCACAGATACGCAGTATTTT
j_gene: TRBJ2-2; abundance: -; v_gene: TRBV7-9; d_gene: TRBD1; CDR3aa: CASSSRPGQGSGELFF; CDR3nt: TGTGCCAGCAGCTCTAGACCGGGACAGGGATCCGGGGAGCTGTTTTTT
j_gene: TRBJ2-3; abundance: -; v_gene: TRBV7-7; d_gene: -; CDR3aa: CASSLNAGTDTQYF; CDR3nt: TGTGCCAGCAGCTTAAATGCGGGTACAGATACGCAGTATTTT
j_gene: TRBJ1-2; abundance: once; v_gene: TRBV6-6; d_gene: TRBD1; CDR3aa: CASGRQGAGGYTF; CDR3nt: TGTGCCAGCGGGAGACAGGGGGCCGGAGGCTACACCTTC
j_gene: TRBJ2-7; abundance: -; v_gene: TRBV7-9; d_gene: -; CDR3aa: CASSQERHKLRSYEQYF; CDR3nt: TGTGCCAGCAGCCAAGAAAGACACAAACTTAGGTCCTACGAGCAGTACTTC
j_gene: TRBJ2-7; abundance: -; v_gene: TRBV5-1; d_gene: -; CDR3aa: CASSPLTVRGGGHPNSYEQYF; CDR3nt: TGCGCCAGCAGCCCCTTAACGGTTAGAGGCGGGGGACACCCTAATAGCTACGAGCAGTACTTC
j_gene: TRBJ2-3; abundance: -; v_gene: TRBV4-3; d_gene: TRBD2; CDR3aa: CASSQQTSGGVTDTQYF; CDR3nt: TGCGCCAGCAGCCAGCAGACTAGCGGGGGGGTCACAGATACGCAGTATTTT
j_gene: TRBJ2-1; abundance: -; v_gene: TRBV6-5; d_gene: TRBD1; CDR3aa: CASRADRVSNEQFF; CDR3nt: TGTGCCAGCAGAGCGGACAGGGTGTCTAATGAGCAGTTCTTC
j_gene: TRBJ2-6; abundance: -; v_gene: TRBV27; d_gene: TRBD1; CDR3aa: CASRNLYRGAGANVLTF; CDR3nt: TGTGCCAGCAGGAACCTCTACAGGGGGGCTGGGGCCAACGTCCTGACTTTC
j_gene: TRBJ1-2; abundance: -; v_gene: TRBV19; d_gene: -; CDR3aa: CASSIAGYGYTF; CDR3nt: TGTGCCAGTAGTATAGCTGGGTATGGCTACACCTTC
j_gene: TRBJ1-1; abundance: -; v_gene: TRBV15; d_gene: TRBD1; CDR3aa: CATSSPLGQGPTEAFF; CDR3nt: TGTGCCACCAGCAGCCCCCTGGGACAGGGCCCCACTGAAGCTTTCTTT
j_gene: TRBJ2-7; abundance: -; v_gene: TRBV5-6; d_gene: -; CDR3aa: CASSTRDKAYEQYF; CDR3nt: TGTGCCAGCAGCACCCGGGACAAAGCCTACGAGCAGTACTTC
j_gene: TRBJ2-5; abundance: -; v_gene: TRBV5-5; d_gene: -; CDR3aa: CASSLGGYQETQYF; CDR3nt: TGTGCCAGCAGCTTGGGGGGGTACCAAGAGACCCAGTACTTC
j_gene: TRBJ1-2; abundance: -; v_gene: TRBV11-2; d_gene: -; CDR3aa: CASSFDSLANYGYTF; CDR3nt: TGTGCCAGCAGCTTTGACAGCTTGGCTAACTATGGCTACACCTTC
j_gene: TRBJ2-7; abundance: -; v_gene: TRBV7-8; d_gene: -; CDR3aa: CASAFTAYEQYF; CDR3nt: TGTGCCAGCGCATTTACGGCCTACGAGCAGTACTTC
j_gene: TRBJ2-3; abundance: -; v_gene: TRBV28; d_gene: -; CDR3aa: CASGGAPIDTQYF; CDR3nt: TGTGCCAGTGGCGGGGCCCCCATAGATACGCAGTATTTT
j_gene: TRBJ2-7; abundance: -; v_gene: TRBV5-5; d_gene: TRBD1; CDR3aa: CASSLALGGTGSSEQYF; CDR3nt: TGTGCCAGCAGCTTGGCCCTTGGAGGGACAGGGTCATCCGAGCAGTACTTC
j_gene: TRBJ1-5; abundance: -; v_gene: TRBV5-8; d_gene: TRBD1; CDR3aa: CASTDRGRGGRQPQHF; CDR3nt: TGTGCCAGCACCGACAGGGGACGCGGGGGAAGACAGCCCCAGCATTTT
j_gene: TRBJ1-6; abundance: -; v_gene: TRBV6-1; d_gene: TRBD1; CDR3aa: CATNRGMNNSPLHF; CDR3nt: TGTGCCACAAACAGGGGGATGAATAATTCACCCCTCCACTTT
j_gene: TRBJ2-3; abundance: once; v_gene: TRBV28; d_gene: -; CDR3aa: CASGTQQADTQYF; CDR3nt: TGTGCCAGCGGGACTCAGCAAGCAGATACGCAGTATTTT
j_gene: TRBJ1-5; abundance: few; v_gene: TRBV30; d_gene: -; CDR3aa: CAWSVHNQPQHF; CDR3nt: TGTGCCTGGAGTGTACACAATCAGCCCCAGCATTTT
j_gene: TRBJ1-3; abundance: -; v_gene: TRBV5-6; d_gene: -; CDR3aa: CASHSGGNTIYF; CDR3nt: TGTGCCAGCCATTCCGGCGGAAACACCATATATTTT
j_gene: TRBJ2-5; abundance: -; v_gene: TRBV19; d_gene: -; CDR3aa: CASSSGLRETQYF; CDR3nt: TGTGCCAGTAGTTCGGGGCTGCGAGAGACCCAGTACTTC
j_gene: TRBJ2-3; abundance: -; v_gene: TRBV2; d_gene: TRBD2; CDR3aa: CASGTSGGPWTDTQYF; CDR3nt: TGTGCCAGCGGGACTAGCGGGGGGCCGTGGACAGATACGCAGTATTTT
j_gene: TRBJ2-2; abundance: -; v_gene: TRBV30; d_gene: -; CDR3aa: CAWSVGAGELFF; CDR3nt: TGTGCCTGGAGTGTGGGGGCCGGGGAGCTGTTTTTT
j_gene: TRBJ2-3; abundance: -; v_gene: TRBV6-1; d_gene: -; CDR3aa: CAVGADGTDTQYF; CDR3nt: TGTGCCGTGGGGGCGGACGGCACAGATACGCAGTATTTT
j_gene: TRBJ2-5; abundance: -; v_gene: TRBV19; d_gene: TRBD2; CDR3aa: CASSIALAGQETQYF; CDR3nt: TGTGCCAGTAGTATCGCACTAGCGGGTCAAGAGACCCAGTACTTC
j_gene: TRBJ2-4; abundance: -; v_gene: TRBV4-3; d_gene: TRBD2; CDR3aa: CASSQESWKRGGTLKNIQYF; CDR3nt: TGCGCCAGCAGCCAAGAGAGTTGGAAGCGCGGGGGAACCCTCAAAAACATTCAGTACTTC
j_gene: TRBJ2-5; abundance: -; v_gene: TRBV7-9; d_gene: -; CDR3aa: CASSLGNFRETQYF; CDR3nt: TGTGCCAGCAGCCTTGGGAATTTTCGGGAGACCCAGTACTTC
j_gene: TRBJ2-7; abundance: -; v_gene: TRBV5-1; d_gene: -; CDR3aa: CASSLVVGYSYEQYF; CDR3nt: TGCGCCAGCAGCTTGGTTGTAGGCTACTCCTACGAGCAGTACTTC
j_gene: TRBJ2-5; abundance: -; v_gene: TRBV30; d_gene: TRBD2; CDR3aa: CAWTTGTTSGGPEETQYF; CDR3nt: TGTGCCTGGACGACAGGGACGACTAGCGGGGGGCCTGAAGAGACCCAGTACTTC
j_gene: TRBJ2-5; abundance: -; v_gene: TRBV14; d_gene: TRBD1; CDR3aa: CASSQNRGETQYF; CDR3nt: TGTGCCAGCAGCCAGAACAGGGGAGAGACCCAGTACTTC
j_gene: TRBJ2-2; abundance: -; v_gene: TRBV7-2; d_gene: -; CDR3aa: CASTPGGRAFTGELFF; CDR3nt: TGTGCCAGCACCCCCGGGGGCAGGGCTTTTACCGGGGAGCTGTTTTTT
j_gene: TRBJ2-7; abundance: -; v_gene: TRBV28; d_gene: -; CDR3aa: CASSLETTGSYEQYF; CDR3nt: TGTGCCAGCAGTTTAGAGACCACAGGGAGTTACGAGCAGTACTTC
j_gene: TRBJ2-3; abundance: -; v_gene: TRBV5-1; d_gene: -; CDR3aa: CASSLVPGTVDTQYF; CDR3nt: TGCGCCAGCAGCTTGGTCCCAGGGACTGTTGATACGCAGTATTTT
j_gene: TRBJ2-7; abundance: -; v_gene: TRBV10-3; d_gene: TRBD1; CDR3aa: CAIRGQDNYEQYF; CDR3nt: TGTGCCATCAGGGGACAGGATAACTACGAGCAGTACTTC
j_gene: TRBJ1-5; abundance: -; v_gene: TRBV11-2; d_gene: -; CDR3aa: CASSSTGSSNQPQHF; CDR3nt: TGTGCCAGCAGCTCAACAGGTTCTAGCAATCAGCCCCAGCATTTT
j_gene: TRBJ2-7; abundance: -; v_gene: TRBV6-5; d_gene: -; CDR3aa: CASSYSTVSYEQYF; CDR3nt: TGTGCCAGCAGTTACTCGACAGTCTCGTACGAGCAGTACTTC
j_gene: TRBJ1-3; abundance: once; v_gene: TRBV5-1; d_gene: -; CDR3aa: CASTRGGPSSGNTIYF; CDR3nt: TGCGCCAGCACCCGCGGGGGACCCTCCTCTGGAAACACCATATATTTT